This record covers a single T cell receptor (beta chain). This clonotype was counted a few times. It lacks a known antigen. Nothing much larger sits one base from this clone, and base qualities are not available. Libraries were prepared through PCR. Reads for this sample came from a NextSeq 500. Bulk TCR libraries were prepared as previously described, using TCR primers listed in Table S5. Total RNA was purified with the Qiagen AllPrep DNA/RNA kit. Reads from multiple sequencing runs of the same library were pooled before analysis. Per the original workflow: Only reads with exact TCR constant sequence were kept, trimmed to 150 nt, and grouped by their 12-nt molecular barcodes. Within each barcode group, reads were sub-clustered at a 15% Levenshtein threshold, and quality-weighted consensus sequences were built per RNA molecule. Non-functional sequences were excluded, and lower-count sequences lying one edit away from another sequence were also excluded. Barcode sub-clusters with fewer than 20% of the maximum read count were removed, based on fitting two negative binomial distributions. TCRdb trimmed the raw reads at Q25, called clones with MiXCR and kept productive beta chains. Each CDR3 protein gets just one entry, which takes the most common genes and DNA from the rows behind it. TCRdb, rather than the study authors, made the V and J calls. The sample has some 580,000 distinct CDR3 sequences on record, about 25% of them singletons. 0.75% to 0.8% of the sample goes to the ten largest clones.

This sample stems from a study of molecular identifiers for immune sequencing clone quantification (dated by TCRdb to between 2018 and 2020). Looking at the study overall: In a replicate experiment, RNA from roughly 20,000 or 100,000 naive CD8 T cells was split into five aliquots, four of which were sequenced. This methods study benchmarked molecular-identifier clustering-based TCR repertoire sequencing (MIDCIRS) and TCR RNA copy counting, using CD8 T cells to do so. Here is what the overall study found, with its caveats: Clones above 20 RNA copies held over 97% of molecules in CMV-specific effector cells but under 1% in naive cells. Spiked-in Jurkat TCR RNA equivalent to a single cell was reported to be detectable even among over 800,000 naive CD8 T cells. About three recovered TCR RNA copies per cell were obtained by modeling, versus about 10 by digital PCR, implying a capture efficiency of about 30%. When barcode sub-clustering was left out, chimeric consensus sequences inflated TCR diversity, with chimeras reaching as high as 47%. Highly expanded clone sizes could be underestimated if identical TCR molecules share a barcode. Spiked-in Jurkat TCR RNA (roughly 10 copies' worth), which is not part of the donor repertoire, was contained in the naive libraries.

Libraries of naive CD8 T cells were generated from roughly 21,000 to 960,000 sorted cells, with 10%, 30% or 50% of the purified RNA used. Naive CD8 T cells, defined as CD8+CD4-CCR7+CD45RA+, were FACS-sorted into RLT Plus buffer on a BD FACSAria II. Detection sensitivity was tested by spiking Jurkat RNA equal to some 11 TCR copies' worth into samples containing roughly 18,000-1,000,000 naive CD8 T cells. CD8 T cells were enriched using RosetteSep CD8+ T Cell Enrichment Cocktail and Ficoll-Paque, and the enriched cells then underwent ACK red cell lysis. The CDR3, cysteine through phenylalanine, is 16 amino acids long. Only the CDR3 part of the read is kept: 48 bases, read in frame from the first base. The CDR1 and CDR2 encoded by the germline V gene (reference sequence) are DFQATT and SNEGSKA. Trimming accounts for 0 bases at V and 6 bases at J, while the number of junction bases matched to no gene is 8.

The chain employs TRBV20-1 and TRBJ2-3; 11 central bases correspond to TRBD2. Specimen: naive CD8+ T cells from blood, with Jurkat cell RNA spiked in. Sample cell subset or site, as interpreted from the label and publication: FACS-sorted CD8+CD4-CCR7+CD45RA+ naive T cells. This TCR was recovered from a human donor in good health. Some libraries in this study had Jurkat cell RNA spiked in. The CDR3 sequence is CSARDVGLAGPDTQYF. The DNA sequence is as follows: TGCAGTGCTAGAGATGTTGGACTAGCGGGCCCCGATACGCAGTATTTT.